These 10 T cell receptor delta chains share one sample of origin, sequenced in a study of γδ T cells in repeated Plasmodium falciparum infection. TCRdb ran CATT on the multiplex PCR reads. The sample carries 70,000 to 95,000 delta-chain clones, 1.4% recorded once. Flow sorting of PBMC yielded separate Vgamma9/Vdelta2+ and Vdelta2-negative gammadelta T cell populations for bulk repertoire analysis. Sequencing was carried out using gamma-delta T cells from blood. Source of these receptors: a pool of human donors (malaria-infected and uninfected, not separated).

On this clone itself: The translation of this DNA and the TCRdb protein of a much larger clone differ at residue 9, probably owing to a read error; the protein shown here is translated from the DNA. CDR3 sequence: CALGELSALMYWGIDTDKLIF. CDR3 DNA: TGTGCTCTTGGGGAACTTTCCGCCCTAATGTACTGGGGGATAGACACCGATAAACTCATCTTT. This chain links TRDV1 with TRDJ1; 11 bases map to TRDD3. TCRdb records no J gene; here it was assigned by comparing the DNA to germline. This CDR3 is built from 21 residues. V lost 0 bases and J lost 0; bases outside the gene matches: 15. Germline CDR1 and CDR2: TSWWSYY and QGS.

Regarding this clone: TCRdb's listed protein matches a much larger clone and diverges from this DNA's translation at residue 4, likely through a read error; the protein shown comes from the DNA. Written as DNA, the CDR3 is TGTGCCTGTAACGGAATAGTTAACACCGATAAACTCATCTTT. Amino acids: CACNGIVNTDKLIF. The chain carries TRDV2 and TRDJ1; tentative D call: TRDD1 (6 bases). Because TCRdb records no J gene, it was assigned here through a match of the DNA to germline. V lost 6 bases and J lost 0, with 13 bases in between. The CDR3 runs to 14 residues. The germline CDR1 and CDR2 sequences are GEAIGNYY and EKD.

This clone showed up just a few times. This chain's CDR3 is CALGEIRKPTTNWGIRKKLIF. CDR3 bases: TGTGCTCTTGGGGAAATCAGGAAACCTACGACCAACTGGGGGATACGGAAAAAACTCATCTTT. The gene calls are TRDV1 and TRDJ1; 13 bases fit TRDD3. Here the J gene came from matching the DNA to germline, since TCRdb omits it. The germline CDR1 and CDR2 sequences are TSWWSYY and QGS. J gave up 8 bases and V 2 bases, and 23 bases lay outside the gene matches. The length of the CDR3 is 21 residues.

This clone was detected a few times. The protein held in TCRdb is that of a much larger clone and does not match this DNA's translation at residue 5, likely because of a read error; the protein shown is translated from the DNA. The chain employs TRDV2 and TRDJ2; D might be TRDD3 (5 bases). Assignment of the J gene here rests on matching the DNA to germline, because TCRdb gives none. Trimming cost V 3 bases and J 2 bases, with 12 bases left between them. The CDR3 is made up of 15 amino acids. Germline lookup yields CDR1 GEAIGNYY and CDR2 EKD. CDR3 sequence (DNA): TGTGCCTGTGACGCCGGCGGGGGGTTGACAGCACAACTCTTCTTT. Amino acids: CACDAGGGLTAQLFF.

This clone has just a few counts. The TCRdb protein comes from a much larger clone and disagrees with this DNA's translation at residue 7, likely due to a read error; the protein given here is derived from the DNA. The CDR3: CALGESPPTQPRYCLELIF. CDR3 sequence (DNA): TGTGCTCTTGGGGAAAGCCCTCCTACACAACCTAGATACTGCTTAGAACTCATCTTT. This rearrangement joins TRDV1 to TRDJ1; maybe TRDD2 (6 bases). Here the J gene was assigned by germline matching of the DNA, as TCRdb has none. This CDR3 spans 19 amino acids. V was shortened by 2 bases and J by 9 bases, with 31 bases between the two germline ends. Germline V gene data show CDR1 as TSWWSYY and CDR2 as QGS.

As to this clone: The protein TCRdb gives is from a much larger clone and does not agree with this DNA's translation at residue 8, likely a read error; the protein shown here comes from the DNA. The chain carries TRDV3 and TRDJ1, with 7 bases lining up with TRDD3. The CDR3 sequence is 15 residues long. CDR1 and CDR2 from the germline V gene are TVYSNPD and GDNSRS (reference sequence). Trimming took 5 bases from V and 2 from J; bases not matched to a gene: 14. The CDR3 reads CAHYDGWGRTDKLIF. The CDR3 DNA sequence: TGTGCCCACTACGATGGGTGGGGGAGAACCGATAAACTCATCTTT.

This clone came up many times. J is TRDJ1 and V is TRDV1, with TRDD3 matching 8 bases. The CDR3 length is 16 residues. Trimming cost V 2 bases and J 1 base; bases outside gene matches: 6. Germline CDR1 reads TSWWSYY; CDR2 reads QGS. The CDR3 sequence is CALGEGGGCSTDKLIF. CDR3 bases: TGTGCTCTTGGGGAAGGTGGGGGATGTTCCACCGATAAACTCATCTTT.

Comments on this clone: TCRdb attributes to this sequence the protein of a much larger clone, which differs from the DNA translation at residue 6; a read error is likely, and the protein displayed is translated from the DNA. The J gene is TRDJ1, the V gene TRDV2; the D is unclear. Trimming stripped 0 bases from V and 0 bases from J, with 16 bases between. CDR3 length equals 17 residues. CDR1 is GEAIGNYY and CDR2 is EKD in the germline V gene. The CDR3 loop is CACDTGSSPGYTDKLIF. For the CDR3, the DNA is TGTGCCTGTGACACCGGGTCCTCTCCGGGGTACACCGATAAACTCATCTTT.

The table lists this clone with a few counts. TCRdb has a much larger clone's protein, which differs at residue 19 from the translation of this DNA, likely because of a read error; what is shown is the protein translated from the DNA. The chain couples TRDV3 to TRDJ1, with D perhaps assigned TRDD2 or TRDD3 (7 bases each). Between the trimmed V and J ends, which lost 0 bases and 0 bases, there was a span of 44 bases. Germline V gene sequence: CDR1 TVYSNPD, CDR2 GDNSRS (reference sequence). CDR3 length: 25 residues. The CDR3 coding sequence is TGTGCCTTTAGATTTTTCCTACGAAGGGCTGGGGGTTTAACGCCGCCAGGATGGCACACCGATAAACTCATCTTT. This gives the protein CAFRFFLRRAGGLTPPGWHTDKLIF. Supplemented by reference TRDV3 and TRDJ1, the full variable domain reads CDKVTQSSPDQTVASGSEVVLLCTYDTVYSNPDLFWYRIRPDYSFQFVFYGDNSRSEGADFTQGRFSVKHILTQKAFHLVISPVRTEDSATYYCAFRFFLRRAGGLTPPGWHTDKLIFGKGTRVTVEP.

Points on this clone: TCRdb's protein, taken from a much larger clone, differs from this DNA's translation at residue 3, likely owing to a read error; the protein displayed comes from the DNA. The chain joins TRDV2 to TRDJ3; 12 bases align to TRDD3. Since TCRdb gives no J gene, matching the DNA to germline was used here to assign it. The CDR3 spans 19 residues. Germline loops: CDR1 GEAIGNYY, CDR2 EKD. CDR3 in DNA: TGTGCCCGTGACAAAGTACTGGGGGATACACGCTGGGACACCCGACAGATGTTTTTC. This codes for CARDKVLGDTRWDTRQMFF.